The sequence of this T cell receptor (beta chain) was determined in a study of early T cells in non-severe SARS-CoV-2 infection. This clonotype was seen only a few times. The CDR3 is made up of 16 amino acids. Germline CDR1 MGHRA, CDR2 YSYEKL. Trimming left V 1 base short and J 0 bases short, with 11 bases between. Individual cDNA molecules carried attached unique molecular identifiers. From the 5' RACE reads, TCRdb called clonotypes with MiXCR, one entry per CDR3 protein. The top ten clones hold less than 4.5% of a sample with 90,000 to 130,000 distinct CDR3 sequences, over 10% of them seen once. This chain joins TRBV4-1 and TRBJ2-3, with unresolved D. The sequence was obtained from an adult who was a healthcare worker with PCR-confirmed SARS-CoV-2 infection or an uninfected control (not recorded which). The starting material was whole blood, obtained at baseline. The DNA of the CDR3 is TGCGCCAGCAGCCAAGTGACCCCCCCTAGCACAGATACGCAGTATTTT. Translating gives CASSQVTPPSTDTQYF.